Listed here is a single T cell receptor (beta chain). What it binds is not known. Amplification used 60 Vbeta primers and 13 Jbeta primers. Clones were sequenced by immunoSEQ multiplex PCR, and TCRdb holds only the in-frame ones, with some missing. The data hold 130,000 or so clones, with 80% to 85% observed a single time. The data derive from a study of cytomegalovirus exposure and HLA in healthy donors. About the research overall: In an earlier analysis, 90 million to 120 million unique TCR beta sequences were found from 150 million to 200 million T cells.

General observations from the study: A reported reduction in N-insertions relative to the roughly 610-donor mean was seen in an Asian-associated ancestry cluster in a later analysis. The only immune exposure information that was available was CMV serostatus.

V shed 6 bases and J shed 3 bases, with 13 bases lying between them. This CDR3 region has 14 residues. Germline values: CDR1 LNHDA, CDR2 SQIVND (reference sequence). At the time of sampling, donors were nominally healthy, though unrecorded immune exposures were likely. Sequencing was carried out using PBMCs. The chain combines TRBV19 with TRBJ2-3; the D gene is possibly TRBD2 (6 bases). This TCR derives from a woman in her 40s in good health and CMV-seronegative. The CDR3 DNA sequence: TGTGCCAGTAGAAGGAGGGGAGAAACAGATACGCAGTATTTT. Translated: CASRRRGETDTQYF.